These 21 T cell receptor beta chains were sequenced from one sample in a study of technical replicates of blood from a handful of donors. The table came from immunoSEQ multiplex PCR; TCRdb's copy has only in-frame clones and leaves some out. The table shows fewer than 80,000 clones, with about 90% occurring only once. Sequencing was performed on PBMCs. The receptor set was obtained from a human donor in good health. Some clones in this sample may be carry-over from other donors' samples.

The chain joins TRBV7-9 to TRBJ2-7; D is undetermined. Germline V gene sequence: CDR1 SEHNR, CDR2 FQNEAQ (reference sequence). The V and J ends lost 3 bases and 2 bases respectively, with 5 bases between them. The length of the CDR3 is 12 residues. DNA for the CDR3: TGTGCCAGCAGCTTCGCGACCTACGAGCAGTACTTC. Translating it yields CASSFATYEQYF.

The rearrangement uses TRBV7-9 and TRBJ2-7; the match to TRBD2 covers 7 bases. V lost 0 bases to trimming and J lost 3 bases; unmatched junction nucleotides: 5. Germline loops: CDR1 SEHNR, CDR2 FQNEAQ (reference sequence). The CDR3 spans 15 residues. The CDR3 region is CASSLAAGAGYEQYF. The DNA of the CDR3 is TGTGCCAGCAGCTTAGCGGCGGGAGCCGGCTACGAGCAGTACTTC.

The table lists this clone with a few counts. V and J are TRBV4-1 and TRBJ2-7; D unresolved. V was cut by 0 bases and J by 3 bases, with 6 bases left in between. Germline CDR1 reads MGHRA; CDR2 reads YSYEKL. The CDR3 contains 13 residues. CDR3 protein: CASSQESSYEQYF. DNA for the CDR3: TGCGCCAGCAGCCAAGAATCCAGCTACGAGCAGTACTTC.

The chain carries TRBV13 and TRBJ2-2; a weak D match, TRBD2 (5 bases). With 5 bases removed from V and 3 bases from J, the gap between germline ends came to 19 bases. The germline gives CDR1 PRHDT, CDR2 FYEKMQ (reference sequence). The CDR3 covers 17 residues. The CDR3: CASSDQLGARDTGELFF. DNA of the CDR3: TGTGCCAGCAGCGATCAGTTGGGAGCCCGAGACACCGGGGAGCTGTTTTTT.

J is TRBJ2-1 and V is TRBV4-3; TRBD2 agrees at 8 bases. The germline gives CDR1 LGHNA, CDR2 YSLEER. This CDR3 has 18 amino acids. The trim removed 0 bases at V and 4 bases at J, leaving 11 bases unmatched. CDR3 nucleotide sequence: TGCGCCAGCAGCCAAGAACCCCAAACGGGAGGGTCGTACAATGAGCAGTTCTTC. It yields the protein CASSQEPQTGGSYNEQFF.

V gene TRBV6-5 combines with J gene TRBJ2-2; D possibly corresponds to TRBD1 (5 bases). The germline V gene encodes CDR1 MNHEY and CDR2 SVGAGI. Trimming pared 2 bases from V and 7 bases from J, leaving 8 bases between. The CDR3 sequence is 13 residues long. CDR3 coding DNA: TGTGCCAGCAGTTACGGGGCATTCGGGGAGCTGTTTTTT. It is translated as CASSYGAFGELFF.

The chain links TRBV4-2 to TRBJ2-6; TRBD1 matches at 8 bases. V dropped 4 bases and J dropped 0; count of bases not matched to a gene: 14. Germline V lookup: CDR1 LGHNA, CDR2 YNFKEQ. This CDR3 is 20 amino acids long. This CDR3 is CASSPSKSGTGLSGANVLTF. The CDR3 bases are TGTGCCAGCAGCCCCTCAAAATCCGGGACAGGCCTCTCTGGGGCCAACGTCCTGACTTTC.

This chain's CDR3 is CASSRGLAGGTFYNEQFF. CDR3 nucleotides: TGTGCCAGCAGCCGTGGACTAGCGGGAGGAACTTTCTACAATGAGCAGTTCTTC. The gene calls are TRBV7-9 and TRBJ2-1; 14 nucleotides match TRBD2. V lost 5 bases and J lost 3; bases outside the gene matches: 9. Germline V gives CDR1 SEHNR, CDR2 FQNEAQ (reference sequence). There are 18 residues in the CDR3.

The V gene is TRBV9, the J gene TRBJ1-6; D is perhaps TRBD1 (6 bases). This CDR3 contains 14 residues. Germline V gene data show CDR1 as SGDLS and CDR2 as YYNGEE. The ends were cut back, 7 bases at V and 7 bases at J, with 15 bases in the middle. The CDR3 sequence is CASSQGRGNSPLHF. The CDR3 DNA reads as TGTGCCAGCTCCCAAGGCAGGGGAAATTCACCCCTCCACTTT.

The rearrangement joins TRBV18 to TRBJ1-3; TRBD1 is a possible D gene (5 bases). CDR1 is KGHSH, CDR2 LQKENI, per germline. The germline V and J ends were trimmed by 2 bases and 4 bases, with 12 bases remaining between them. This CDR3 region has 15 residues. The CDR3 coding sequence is TGTGCCAGCTCACCAGTCGGGGGAAGCGGAAACACCATATATTTT. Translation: CASSPVGGSGNTIYF.

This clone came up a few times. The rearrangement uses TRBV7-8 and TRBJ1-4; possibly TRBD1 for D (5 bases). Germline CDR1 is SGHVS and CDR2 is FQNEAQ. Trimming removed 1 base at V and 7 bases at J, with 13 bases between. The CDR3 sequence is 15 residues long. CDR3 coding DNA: TGTGCCAGCAGCTTAGTCCTGGGGCTGGGTGAAAAACTGTTTTTT. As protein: CASSLVLGLGEKLFF.

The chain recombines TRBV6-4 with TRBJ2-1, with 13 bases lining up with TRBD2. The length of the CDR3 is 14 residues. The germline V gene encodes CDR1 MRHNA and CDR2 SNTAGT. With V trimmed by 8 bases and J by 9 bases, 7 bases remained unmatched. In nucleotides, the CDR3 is TGTGCCAGCGTAACTAGCGGGGGGGCCGGTGAGCAGTTCTTC. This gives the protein CASVTSGGAGEQFF.

CDR3 residues: CAIRGTGTHSYEQYF. The CDR3 DNA reads as TGTGCCATCAGGGGAACAGGGACCCACTCCTACGAGCAGTACTTC. The rearrangement links TRBV10-3 to TRBJ2-7; possibly TRBD1 for D (6 bases). Trimming removed 6 bases from V and 0 bases from J, with 15 bases in between. Germline V lookup: CDR1 ENHRY, CDR2 SYGVKD. The length of the CDR3 is 15 residues.

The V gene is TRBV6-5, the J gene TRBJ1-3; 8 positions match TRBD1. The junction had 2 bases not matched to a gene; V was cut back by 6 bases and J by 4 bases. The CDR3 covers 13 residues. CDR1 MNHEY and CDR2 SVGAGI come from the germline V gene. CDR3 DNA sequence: TGTGCCAGCAGCAGGACAGGGGGAAACACCATATATTTT. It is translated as CASSRTGGNTIYF.

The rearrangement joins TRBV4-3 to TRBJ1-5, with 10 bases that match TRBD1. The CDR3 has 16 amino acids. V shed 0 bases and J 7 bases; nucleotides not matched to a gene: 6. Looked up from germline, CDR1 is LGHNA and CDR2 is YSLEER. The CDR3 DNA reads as TGCGCCAGCAGCCAAGAATATGGACAGGGGGGACAGCCCCAGCATTTT. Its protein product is CASSQEYGQGGQPQHF.

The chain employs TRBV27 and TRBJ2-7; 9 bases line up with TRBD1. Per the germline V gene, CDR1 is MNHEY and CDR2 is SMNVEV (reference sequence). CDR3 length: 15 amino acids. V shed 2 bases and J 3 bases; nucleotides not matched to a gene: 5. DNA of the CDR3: TGTGCCAGCAGTTTAGGGACAGGGCCTTACTACGAGCAGTACTTC. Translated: CASSLGTGPYYEQYF.

This CDR3 is CASSFEGASSETQYF. The CDR3 DNA follows: TGCGCCAGCAGCTTCGAGGGGGCTTCCTCCGAGACCCAGTACTTC. The chain combines TRBV5-1 with TRBJ2-5; 7 bases align to TRBD1. The J segment lost 5 bases and the V segment lost 2 bases, leaving 9 bases of the junction unmatched. Germline CDR1 and CDR2: SGHRS and YFSETQ. The CDR3 is made up of 15 amino acids.

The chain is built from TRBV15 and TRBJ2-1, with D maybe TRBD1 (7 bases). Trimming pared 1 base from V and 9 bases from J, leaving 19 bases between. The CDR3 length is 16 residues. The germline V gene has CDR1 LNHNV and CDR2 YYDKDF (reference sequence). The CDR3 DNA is TGTGCCACCAGCAGAGGAAGTCAGGGGGGACAAGGTGAGCAGTTCTTC. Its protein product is CATSRGSQGGQGEQFF.

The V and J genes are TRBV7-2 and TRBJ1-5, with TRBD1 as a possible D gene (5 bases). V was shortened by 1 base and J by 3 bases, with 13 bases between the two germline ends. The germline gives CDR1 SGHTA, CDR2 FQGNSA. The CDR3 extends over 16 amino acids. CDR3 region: CASSLVPGTFNQPQHF. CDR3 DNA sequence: TGTGCCAGCAGCTTAGTGCCAGGGACTTTCAATCAGCCCCAGCATTTT.

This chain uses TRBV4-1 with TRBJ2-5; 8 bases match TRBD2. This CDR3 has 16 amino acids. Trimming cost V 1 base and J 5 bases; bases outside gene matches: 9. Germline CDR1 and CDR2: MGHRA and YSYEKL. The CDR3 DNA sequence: TGCGCCAGCAGCCAAGTTGGAAGCGGGAGTGGTGAGACCCAGTACTTC. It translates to CASSQVGSGSGETQYF.

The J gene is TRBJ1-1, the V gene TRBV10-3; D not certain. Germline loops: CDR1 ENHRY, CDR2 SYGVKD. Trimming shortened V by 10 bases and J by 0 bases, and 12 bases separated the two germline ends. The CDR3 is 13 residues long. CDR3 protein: CATSSGVNTEAFF. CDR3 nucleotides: TGTGCCACCTCTTCGGGAGTGAACACTGAAGCTTTCTTT.